These 11 T cell receptor beta chains originate from one sample sequenced in a study of CD8 T cells in Susac syndrome. An input of roughly 0.45 to 1 ug of RNA was subjected to reverse transcription using random hexamers. TCRdb itself ran the immunoSEQ multiplex PCR reads through MiXCR, one entry per CDR3 protein. In the table there are around 150,000 distinct CDR3 sequences, around 94% of which are singletons. Source material: CD4+ T cells from PBMCs. These receptor sequences come from a human donor with multiple sclerosis.

The chain couples TRBV30 to TRBJ1-2, with D possibly being TRBD1 (5 bases). This CDR3 region has 13 residues. With 0 bases removed from V and 4 bases from J, the gap between germline ends came to 9 bases. CDR1 and CDR2 from the germline V gene are GTSNPN and SVGIG (reference sequence). This CDR3 is CAWSVLTVYGYTF. The DNA for the CDR3 is TGTGCCTGGAGTGTACTGACAGTCTATGGCTACACCTTC.

The V and J genes are TRBV2 and TRBJ1-3; no clear D. This CDR3 comprises 14 residues. V lost 7 bases to trimming and J lost 0 bases, with 10 bases between them. Germline V gene data show CDR1 as SNHLY and CDR2 as FYNNEI. The CDR3 coding sequence is TGTGCCAGCACCGTCCCGAGCTCTGGAAACACCATATATTTT. It codes for CASTVPSSGNTIYF.

This chain links TRBV20-1 with TRBJ2-5, with TRBD1 as a possible D gene (5 bases). This CDR3 is built from 11 residues. Germline CDR1 DFQATT, CDR2 SNEGSKA (reference sequence). DNA for the CDR3: TGCAGGGCTGACAGTTTAGAGACCCAGTACTTC. This gives the protein CRADSLETQYF.

This sequence joins TRBV25-1 and TRBJ1-2; no reliable D call. This CDR3 comprises 14 residues. The V and J ends lost 5 bases and 8 bases respectively, with 18 bases between them. Germline lookup yields CDR1 MGHDK and CDR2 SYGVNS. The CDR3 sequence is CASSLRFGGKGYTF. CDR3 nucleotide sequence: TGTGCCAGCAGTCTCAGGTTTGGTGGAAAGGGCTACACCTTC.

This clonotype appeared once. V gene TRBV5-1 combines with J gene TRBJ2-1, with a tentative D call TRBD1 (6 bases). The CDR3 totals 14 residues. V was trimmed by 6 bases and J by 2 bases, leaving 12 bases between them. The germline CDR1 and CDR2 sequences are SGHRS and YFSETQ. The CDR3 coding sequence is TGCGCCAGCAAGGACGGACAGCCCTACAATGAGCAGTTCTTC. This sequence encodes CASKDGQPYNEQFF. Full variable domain (missing parts from reference TRBV5-1 and TRBJ2-1): KAGVTQTPRYLIKTRGQQVTLSCSPISGHRSVSWYQQTPGQGLQFLFEYFSETQRNKGNFPGRFSGRQFSNSRSEMNVSTLELGDSALYLCASKDGQPYNEQFFGPGTRLTVL.

This clonotype came up once. The V gene is TRBV12-3 or TRBV12-4, the J gene TRBJ2-7, with D possibly being TRBD1 (6 bases). The CDR3 runs to 14 residues. Trimming pared 6 bases from V and 3 bases from J, leaving 15 bases between. The CDR3 sequence: CASSLTGSLYEQYF. CDR3 nucleotides: TGTGCCAGCAGCCTAACAGGGTCCCTCTACGAGCAGTACTTC.

This chain connects TRBV12-3 or TRBV12-4 to TRBJ1-2, with no clear D. CDR3 length: 15 residues. Trimming left V 1 base short and J 4 bases short, with 13 bases between. CDR3 amino acids: CASSLGSRGRYGYTF. CDR3 DNA sequence: TGTGCCAGCAGTTTAGGGTCCCGAGGCCGCTATGGCTACACCTTC.

The chain recombines TRBV20-1 with TRBJ1-2; a possible D gene is TRBD1 (6 bases). The CDR3 has 15 amino acids. V gave up 0 bases and J gave up 4 bases, with 15 bases separating them. CDR1 is DFQATT, CDR2 SNEGSKA, per germline (reference sequence). The CDR3 coding sequence is TGCAGTGCTAGAGATGGGGGCGAGGGTCTCTATGGCTACACCTTC. Amino acid sequence: CSARDGGEGLYGYTF.

The rearrangement uses TRBV12-3 or TRBV12-4 and TRBJ1-2; 9 nucleotides match TRBD1. The CDR3 is 13 residues long. The V and J ends lost 8 bases and 5 bases, in that order; junction bases with no gene match: 6. The chain's CDR3 is CASGDGQGYGYTF. The CDR3 DNA reads TGTGCCAGCGGAGACGGACAGGGGTATGGCTACACCTTC.

The chain combines TRBV4-2 with TRBJ2-3, with 7 nucleotides matching TRBD2. Germline-derived CDR1 and CDR2 are LGHNA and YNFKEQ. The CDR3 runs 14 residues. V trimming: 0 bases; J trimming: 3 bases; junction bases outside the gene matches: 0. As DNA, the CDR3 is TGTGCCAGCAGCCAAGATAGCGGGACAGATACGCAGTATTTT. As protein: CASSQDSGTDTQYF.

This chain links TRBV7-2 with TRBJ2-7, with D possibly TRBD1 on 6 matching bases. Trimming stripped 5 bases from V and 2 bases from J, with 13 bases between. CDR1 and CDR2 (germline): SGHTA, FQGNSA. The CDR3 runs 14 residues. CDR3 residues: CASSLNRVAYEQYF. The CDR3, as DNA: TGTGCCAGCAGCCTGAACAGGGTTGCCTACGAGCAGTACTTC.